This T cell receptor (beta chain) was recovered during a study of patients and donors after allogeneic stem cell transplantation. This CDR3 contains 15 residues. CDR1 and CDR2 (germline): SGHTA, FQGNSA. V lost 1 base and J lost 4, with 11 bases in between. TCRdb re-called the RT-PCR reads through MiXCR, storing one row per CDR3 protein. The data hold over 350,000 distinct CDR3 sequences, with 16% observed a single time. The rearrangement uses TRBV7-2 and TRBJ1-5; D is uncertain. The sequencing input was blood, either unsorted or a sorted T cell fraction (not recorded which). The sequence came from a human donor who was either an allogeneic HSCT recipient or a stem cell or donor lymphocyte infusion donor (not recorded which). It is not recorded whose cells these are; they may come from a transplant donor. As DNA, the CDR3 is TGTGCCAGCAGCTTAGGGGTAGAAGGGAATCAGCCCCAGCATTTT. It translates to CASSLGVEGNQPQHF.